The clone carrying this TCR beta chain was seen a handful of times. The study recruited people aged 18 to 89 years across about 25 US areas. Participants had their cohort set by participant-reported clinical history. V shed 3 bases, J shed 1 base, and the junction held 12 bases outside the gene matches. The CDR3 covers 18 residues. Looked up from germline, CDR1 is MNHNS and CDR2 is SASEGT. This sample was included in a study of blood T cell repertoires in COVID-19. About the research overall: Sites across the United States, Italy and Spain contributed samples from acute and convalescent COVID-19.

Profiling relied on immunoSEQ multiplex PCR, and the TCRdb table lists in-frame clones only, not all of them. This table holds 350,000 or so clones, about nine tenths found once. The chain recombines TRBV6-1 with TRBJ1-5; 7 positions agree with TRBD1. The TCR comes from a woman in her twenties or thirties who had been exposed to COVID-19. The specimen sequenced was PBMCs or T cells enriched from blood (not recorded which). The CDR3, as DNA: TGTGCCAGCAGTGAGGTGACAGGGTTTGAGGGGAGCAATCAGCCCCAGCATTTT. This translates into CASSEVTGFEGSNQPQHF.